These 23 T cell receptor beta chains share one sample of origin, sequenced in a study of blood T cell repertoires in COVID-19. The table came from immunoSEQ multiplex PCR; TCRdb's copy has only in-frame clones and leaves some out. The data hold about 60,000 clones, with roughly four fifths observed a single time. The source material was peripheral blood. Receptor source: a human donor in a cohort sampled during active COVID-19.

V and J are TRBV30 and TRBJ2-1, with a weak D call TRBD2 (6 bases). The CDR3 spans 13 residues. V lost 1 base, J lost 10 bases, and 14 bases lay in between. CDR1 and CDR2 from the germline V gene are GTSNPN and SVGIG (reference sequence). Here the CDR3 reads CAWSEGLGREQFF. DNA of the CDR3: TGTGCCTGGAGTGAGGGGCTCGGGAGAGAGCAGTTCTTC.

Only one count was recorded for this clone. The rearrangement links TRBV7-9 to TRBJ2-1; 9 bases align to TRBD1. Germline V gene sequence: CDR1 SEHNR, CDR2 FQNEAQ (reference sequence). V lost 7 bases, J lost 8 bases, and 9 bases stayed unmatched. The length of the CDR3 is 14 residues. CDR3 region: CASNGGQGGYEQFF. The CDR3, as DNA: TGTGCCAGCAATGGGGGACAGGGAGGGTATGAGCAGTTCTTC. Complete variable domain (other parts from reference TRBV7-9 and TRBJ2-1): DTGVSQNPRHKITKRGQNVTFRCDPISEHNRLYWYRQTLGQGPEFLTYFQNEAQLEKSRLLSDRFSAERPKGSFSTLEIQRTEQGDSAMYLCASNGGQGGYEQFFGPGTRLTVL.

The table lists this clone with a few counts. J is TRBJ1-6 and V is TRBV7-3; D perhaps matches TRBD1 (5 bases). The germline V and J ends were trimmed by 5 bases and 3 bases, with 20 bases remaining between them. This CDR3 is 18 amino acids long. Germline V gene sequence: CDR1 SGHTA, CDR2 FQGTGA. Here the CDR3 DNA reads TGTGCCAGCAGCAAAGGAGGGGTAAAGCCGCGCTATAATTCACCCCTCCACTTT. It is translated as CASSKGGVKPRYNSPLHF.

The chain employs TRBV5-1 and TRBJ1-2; 9 nucleotides line up with TRBD1. CDR1 is SGHRS and CDR2 is YFSETQ in the germline V gene. J gave up 8 bases and V 3 bases, and 8 bases lay outside the gene matches. The CDR3 covers 14 residues. The CDR3 nucleotides are TGCGCCAGCAGCTCACTGGACAGGGGAGGAGGCTACACCTTC. Encoded protein: CASSSLDRGGGYTF.

The chain is built from TRBV18 and TRBJ2-7; 7 nucleotides line up with TRBD1. V lost 4 bases, J lost 1 base, and 4 bases stayed unmatched. This CDR3 contains 14 residues. Germline loops: CDR1 KGHSH, CDR2 LQKENI. CDR3 nucleotide sequence: TGTGCCAGCTCACGCGACAGGGCTTCCTACGAGCAGTACTTC. Translating it yields CASSRDRASYEQYF.

The V and J genes are TRBV24-1 and TRBJ2-3; maybe TRBD1 (6 bases). Trimming removed 5 bases at V and 2 bases at J, with 7 bases between. The CDR3 loop spans 13 amino acids. Germline-derived CDR1 and CDR2 are KGHDR and SFDVKD. CDR3 nucleotide sequence: TGTGCCACCAGTGGGGACAACACAGATACGCAGTATTTT. It encodes CATSGDNTDTQYF.

This chain links TRBV9 with TRBJ2-7; 9 bases match TRBD2. The CDR3 is made up of 16 amino acids. The germline CDR1 and CDR2 sequences are SGDLS and YYNGEE. J was trimmed by 3 bases and V by 0 bases; bases with no gene match: 7. CDR3 protein: CASSVASSGVRYEQYF. DNA of the CDR3: TGTGCCAGCAGCGTAGCTTCTAGCGGGGTCCGCTACGAGCAGTACTTC.

This clone has just one count. This sequence joins TRBV5-1 and TRBJ2-5, with D maybe TRBD1 (6 bases). Trimming cost V 4 bases and J 5 bases, with 18 bases left between them. The CDR3 loop spans 15 amino acids. Germline V CDR1 and CDR2: SGHRS, YFSETQ. CDR3 region: CASSPGARGKETQYF. CDR3 bases: TGCGCCAGCAGCCCAGGGGCCCGCGGTAAGGAGACCCAGTACTTC.

This rearrangement joins TRBV18 to TRBJ2-5; D not resolved. Germline CDR1 and CDR2: KGHSH and LQKENI. The CDR3 is 13 residues long. Trimming shortened V by 0 bases and J by 4 bases, and 6 bases separated the two germline ends. The CDR3 spells CASSPPVLETQYF. The CDR3 DNA sequence: TGTGCCAGCTCACCACCGGTACTAGAGACCCAGTACTTC.

This sequence joins TRBV28 and TRBJ1-1; no clear D gene. The V end lost 7 bases, the J end lost 0 bases, and 18 bases lay between the germline ends. Looked up from germline, CDR1 is MDHEN and CDR2 is SYDVKM. There are 16 residues in the CDR3. CDR3 DNA: TGTGCCAGCAACCCACCCGTGGCCCTTATGAACACTGAAGCTTTCTTT. It specifies CASNPPVALMNTEAFF. The full variable domain, with the rest looked up from reference TRBV28 and TRBJ1-1, is DVKVTQSSRYLVKRTGEKVFLECVQDMDHENMFWYRQDPGLGLRLIYFSYDVKMKEKGDIPEGYSVSREKKERFSLILESASTNQTSMYLCASNPPVALMNTEAFFGQGTRLTVV.

V gene TRBV5-6 combines with J gene TRBJ2-7, with TRBD1 identical over 8 bases. The CDR3 covers 14 residues. J was trimmed by 5 bases and V by 0 bases; bases with no gene match: 4. The germline gives CDR1 SGHDT, CDR2 YYEEEE. This CDR3 reads CASSLGTGSDEQYF. DNA for the CDR3: TGTGCCAGCAGCTTGGGGACAGGGTCCGACGAGCAGTACTTC.

The chain employs TRBV19 and TRBJ2-6; 7 nucleotides line up with TRBD1. CDR1 and CDR2 (germline): LNHDA, SQIVND (reference sequence). The V segment lost 3 bases and the J segment 1 base; nucleotides outside the gene matches: 12. This CDR3 region has 19 residues. The CDR3 here is CASSMWMTGKLSGANVLTF. For the CDR3, the DNA is TGTGCCAGTAGTATGTGGATGACAGGGAAGCTTTCTGGGGCCAACGTCCTGACTTTC.

A few counts support this clone. This chain joins TRBV19 and TRBJ1-5, with 10 bases that match TRBD1. The CDR3 is 16 residues long. With 7 bases clipped from V and 3 bases from J, the junction kept 9 bases outside the gene matches. Germline CDR1 and CDR2: LNHDA and SQIVND (reference sequence). This CDR3 reads CASTPRDRGSNQPQHF. CDR3 nucleotides: TGTGCCAGTACCCCCCGGGACAGGGGTTCCAATCAGCCCCAGCATTTT.

The V and J genes are TRBV5-1 and TRBJ1-6; D remains ambiguous. The CDR3 has 15 amino acids. The V gene lost 1 base and the J gene lost 3 bases, with 8 bases spanning the gap. CDR1 and CDR2 (germline): SGHRS, YFSETQ. The CDR3 DNA is TGCGCCAGCAGCTTGAACGGTTACTATAATTCACCCCTCCACTTT. This sequence encodes CASSLNGYYNSPLHF.

V usage is TRBV29-1 and J usage is TRBJ1-1; D is possibly TRBD1 (5 bases). V was clipped by 7 bases and J by 1 base, with 13 bases between them. The CDR3 runs to 13 residues. Germline CDR1 SQVTM, CDR2 ANQGSEA. In nucleotides, the CDR3 is TGCAGCGGGGTGGGGCAGGGGAACACTGAAGCTTTCTTT. It encodes CSGVGQGNTEAFF.

This sequence joins TRBV18 and TRBJ1-2; 10 nucleotides match TRBD1. This CDR3 has 14 amino acids. CDR1 and CDR2 (germline): KGHSH, LQKENI. V was pared by 3 bases and J by 6 bases, with 4 bases of the junction left unmatched. Here the CDR3 reads CASSPVDRGHGYTF. The CDR3 coding sequence is TGTGCCAGCTCACCGGTCGACAGGGGGCATGGCTACACCTTC.

The chain recombines TRBV28 with TRBJ1-5; 7 bases map to TRBD1. Unmatched junction bases numbered 10, after V lost 5 bases and J lost 9 bases. The V gene's germline CDR1 is MDHEN and CDR2 SYDVKM. CDR3 length: 14 residues. The CDR3 is CASSGSGGSWPQHF. For the CDR3, the DNA is TGTGCCAGCAGTGGCTCAGGGGGTAGTTGGCCCCAGCATTTT.

The V call is TRBV18, the J call TRBJ2-7; maybe TRBD2 (7 bases). Between the trimmed V and J ends, which lost 1 base and 0 bases, there was a span of 13 bases. The CDR3 sequence is 16 residues long. The germline V gene encodes CDR1 KGHSH and CDR2 LQKENI. CDR3 nucleotide sequence: TGTGCCAGCTCACCACAAGGGGGAGGGGGCTCCTACGAGCAGTACTTC. Protein product: CASSPQGGGGSYEQYF.

This clone was seen only once. This chain joins TRBV28 and TRBJ2-7, with D tentatively TRBD2 (7 bases). The CDR3 runs 14 residues. Germline V lookup: CDR1 MDHEN, CDR2 SYDVKM. V lost 7 bases to trimming and J lost 6 bases, with 19 bases between them. The CDR3 here is CASTRRGAYGEQYF. The CDR3 nucleotides are TGTGCCAGCACTCGACGGGGGGCTTATGGCGAGCAGTACTTC.

The chain has TRBV20-1 and TRBJ2-5, with 9 bases fitting TRBD2. Germline-derived CDR1 and CDR2 are DFQATT and SNEGSKA (reference sequence). This CDR3 spans 14 amino acids. J gave up 5 bases and V 3 bases, and 7 bases lay outside the gene matches. The CDR3 spells CSASGGGASETQYF. The CDR3 DNA reads TGCAGTGCTAGTGGCGGGGGGGCCTCGGAGACCCAGTACTTC.

The gene calls are TRBV9 and TRBJ2-2; 11 bases align to TRBD2. The germline CDR1 and CDR2 sequences are SGDLS and YYNGEE. The CDR3 has 16 amino acids. V lost 3 bases, J lost 4 bases, and 5 bases stayed unmatched. CDR3 in amino acids: CASSGTSGGVTGELFF. The CDR3 bases are TGTGCCAGCAGCGGTACTAGCGGGGGAGTCACCGGGGAGCTGTTTTTT.

The rearrangement uses TRBV15 and TRBJ1-6; no clear D gene. The germline gives CDR1 LNHNV, CDR2 YYDKDF (reference sequence). This CDR3 is built from 13 residues. V was trimmed by 0 bases and J by 7 bases, leaving 4 bases between them. CDR3: CATSRDGNSPLHF. CDR3 in DNA: TGTGCCACCAGCAGAGACGGGAATTCACCCCTCCACTTT.

The chain uses TRBV30 and TRBJ1-3; D uncertain. The germline V gene has CDR1 GTSNPN and CDR2 SVGIG (reference sequence). The CDR3 totals 17 residues. Trimming stripped 1 base from V and 2 bases from J, with 18 bases between. The CDR3 nucleotides are TGTGCCTGGAGTGCCCGCGGTTGGTCGGTAACTGGAAACACCATATATTTT. Translation: CAWSARGWSVTGNTIYF. The complete variable domain, with remaining parts taken from reference TRBV30 and TRBJ1-3, reads SQTIHQWPATLVQPVGSPLSLECTVEGTSNPNLYWYRQAAGRGLQLLFYSVGIGQISSEVPQNLSASRPQDRQFILSSKKLLLSDSGFYLCAWSARGWSVTGNTIYFGEGSWLTVV.